This record covers a single T cell receptor beta chain. Its antigen is unidentified. This sample is drawn from a study of T cell repertoires in cytomegalovirus infection. The CDR3 consists of 17 residues. V dropped 3 bases and J dropped 3 bases, with 19 bases sitting between them. Germline V lookup: CDR1 MGHRA, CDR2 YSYEKL. TCRdb independently ran MiXCR on the reads; one entry per CDR3 protein. This repertoire shows roughly 730,000 distinct CDR3 sequences, around 35% found once; its top ten account for 15% to 20%. Sequencing used cultured PBMCs, obtained from culture after CMV antigen stimulation. This sequence originates from a human donor in good health (CMV status not recorded). Some clones in this sample may be carry-over from other donors' samples. This rearrangement joins TRBV4-1 to TRBJ2-3, with a tentative D call TRBD1 (6 bases). CDR3 amino acids: CASSHGMWGTITDTQYF. The CDR3 region has the DNA TGCGCCAGCAGCCATGGTATGTGGGGGACAATAACAGATACGCAGTATTTT.